The 18 T cell receptor beta chains below all came from one sample that was sequenced in a study of T cells after yellow fever vaccination. TCRdb analysed the 5' RACE reads with MiXCR anew, one entry per CDR3 protein. The table lists over 300,000 distinct CDR3 sequences, roughly 7% of them singletons. The sequences come from PBMCs, collected about 41 days after the first yellow fever vaccination. These receptors came from a man aged 18 to 30 who received the YFV17D yellow fever vaccine.

The table lists this clonotype with many counts. The chain joins TRBV5-5 to TRBJ2-7; D is perhaps TRBD1 (6 bases). Germline V CDR1 and CDR2: SGHKS, YYEKEE (reference sequence). This CDR3 contains 12 residues. Trimming removed 8 bases from V and 3 bases from J, with 12 bases in between. The CDR3 spells CASSRDNYEQYF. In DNA, the CDR3 is TGTGCCAGTTCCCGGGACAACTACGAGCAGTACTTC.

A few counts support this clonotype. This sequence joins TRBV19 and TRBJ2-3; weak D call: TRBD2 (5 bases). Germline-derived CDR1 and CDR2 are LNHDA and SQIVND (reference sequence). Trimming left V 0 bases short and J 4 bases short, with 26 bases between. The CDR3 runs to 20 residues. CDR3 nucleotide sequence: TGTGCCAGTAGTATAGATCCCATTTCGTTGGCGGGCAACGTTCCAGATACGCAGTATTTT. Protein: CASSIDPISLAGNVPDTQYF.

This clonotype was recorded a few times. The rearrangement uses TRBV6-2 or TRBV6-3 and TRBJ2-1; D not resolved. This CDR3 has 15 amino acids. The V and J ends lost 0 bases and 3 bases respectively, with 9 bases between them. Looked up from germline, CDR1 is MNHEY and CDR2 is SVGEGT. The chain's CDR3 is CASSYSSHFYNEQFF. The DNA of the CDR3 is TGTGCCAGCAGTTACTCGAGTCATTTCTACAATGAGCAGTTCTTC.

The chain recombines TRBV6-5 with TRBJ2-1; tentatively, D is TRBD1 (6 bases). Trimming stripped 5 bases from V and 0 bases from J, with 11 bases between. From germline, CDR1 is MNHEY and CDR2 SVGAGI. CDR3 size: 15 residues. The CDR3 region has the DNA TGTGCCAGCAGTACTGACAGGAGCTCCTACAATGAGCAGTTCTTC. Its translation is CASSTDRSSYNEQFF.

Ten or more counts support this clonotype. The V call is TRBV7-9, the J call TRBJ1-6; D call uncertain. Germline lookup yields CDR1 SEHNR and CDR2 FQNEAQ (reference sequence). The CDR3 runs to 14 residues. Trimming took 1 base from V and 10 from J, leaving 11 bases between them. The CDR3 spells CASSLVSAESPLHF. In DNA form, the CDR3 reads TGTGCCAGCAGCTTAGTTTCTGCTGAATCACCCCTCCACTTT.

This clonotype was seen only once. J is TRBJ1-5 and V is TRBV18, with a possible D match to TRBD1 (6 bases). V was trimmed by 6 bases and J by 1 base, leaving 10 bases between them. The CDR3 extends over 14 amino acids. Per the germline V gene, CDR1 is KGHSH and CDR2 is LQKENI. The CDR3 reads CASSPGQSNQPQHF. CDR3 in DNA: TGTGCCAGCTCCCCTGGACAGAGCAATCAGCCCCAGCATTTT.

This clonotype was seen only a few times. This chain joins TRBV7-3 and TRBJ2-5; D is possibly TRBD2 (6 bases). V was trimmed by 5 bases and J by 5 bases, leaving 15 bases between them. There are 14 residues in the CDR3. Germline V gene data show CDR1 as SGHTA and CDR2 as FQGTGA. The CDR3 loop is CASSPLGGLETQYF. For the CDR3, the DNA is TGTGCCAGCAGCCCCCTAGGAGGGTTGGAGACCCAGTACTTC.

This clonotype was detected many times. This rearrangement joins TRBV20-1 to TRBJ1-1; a possible D gene is TRBD1 (5 bases). V lost 3 bases, J lost 4 bases, and 9 bases lay in between. The CDR3 is 12 residues long. Germline values: CDR1 DFQATT, CDR2 SNEGSKA (reference sequence). The CDR3 DNA sequence: TGCAGTGCTAGGGGGCGCATCACTGAAGCTTTCTTT. This gives the protein CSARGRITEAFF.

This clonotype was picked up a small number of times. The rearrangement joins TRBV29-1 to TRBJ2-1; 13 nucleotides line up with TRBD2. CDR3 length: 13 amino acids. CDR1 SQVTM and CDR2 ANQGSEA come from the germline V gene. V gave up 3 bases and J gave up 12 bases; unmatched junction bases: 5. The CDR3 nucleotides read TGCAGCGTTGAGACTAGCGGGGGGAGGGGGCAGTTCTTC. Its protein is CSVETSGGRGQFF.

Only a few counts were recorded for this clonotype. The chain combines TRBV19 with TRBJ1-5; D is undetermined. Germline assignment: CDR1 LNHDA and CDR2 SQIVND (reference sequence). The CDR3 is 13 amino acids. V was cut by 5 bases and J by 9 bases, with 14 bases left in between. DNA for the CDR3: TGTGCCAGTAGTGCCTTGGGCGGATGGCCCCAGCATTTT. Protein product: CASSALGGWPQHF.

The CDR3 DNA reads TGCAGTGCTAGGGACAGTAGGGCCTACGAGCAGTACGTC. It yields the protein CSARDSRAYEQYV. The gene calls are TRBV20-1 and TRBJ2-7, with a weak D call TRBD1 (6 bases). Germline values: CDR1 DFQATT, CDR2 SNEGSKA (reference sequence). The germline V and J ends were trimmed by 3 bases and 2 bases, with 11 bases remaining between them. The length of the CDR3 is 13 residues.

This clonotype was seen a handful of times. The chain combines TRBV5-1 with TRBJ2-3, with 10 bases fitting TRBD2. CDR1 and CDR2 from the germline V gene are SGHRS and YFSETQ. J was trimmed by 4 bases and V by 6 bases; bases with no gene match: 8. This CDR3 has 15 amino acids. CDR3: CASNPGAGGPDTQYF. The CDR3 DNA reads as TGCGCCAGCAACCCCGGAGCGGGGGGGCCAGATACGCAGTATTTT.

The rearrangement links TRBV5-1 to TRBJ2-5; no clear D. Germline loops: CDR1 SGHRS, CDR2 YFSETQ. CDR3 size: 15 residues. The V and J ends lost 0 bases and 2 bases respectively, with 11 bases between them. Here the CDR3 DNA reads TGCGCCAGCAGCTTGGCCTCGACGGGTCAAGAGACCCAGTACTTC. Amino acids: CASSLASTGQETQYF.

This clonotype was recorded a few times. The rearrangement links TRBV5-1 to TRBJ2-7; TRBD1 agrees at 11 bases. CDR3 length equals 15 residues. The V gene's germline CDR1 is SGHRS and CDR2 YFSETQ. V was pared by 2 bases and J by 1 base, with 2 bases of the junction left unmatched. The CDR3 nucleotides are TGCGCCAGCAGCTTCGGGACAGGGGGTTCCTACGAGCAGTACTTC. Encoded protein: CASSFGTGGSYEQYF.

The sample holds many counts of this clonotype. The chain joins TRBV4-3 to TRBJ1-4; no reliable D call. V lost 4 bases, J lost 7 bases, and 10 bases lay in between. The CDR3 length is 13 residues. CDR1 and CDR2 from the germline V gene are LGHNA and YSLEER. DNA for the CDR3: TGCGCCAGCAGCCGGCTCGGGCTTGAAAAACTGTTTTTT. The encoded protein is CASSRLGLEKLFF.

The chain is built from TRBV7-9 and TRBJ2-7; D gene unclear. CDR1 is SEHNR and CDR2 is FQNEAQ in the germline V gene (reference sequence). CDR3 size: 13 residues. The V gene lost 5 bases and the J gene lost 2 bases, with 10 bases spanning the gap. CDR3 in amino acids: CASSHGVTYEQYF. CDR3 nucleotide sequence: TGTGCCAGCAGCCACGGCGTAACCTACGAGCAGTACTTC.

There are a few counts of this clonotype. The chain joins TRBV7-2 to TRBJ2-5; a weak D match, TRBD1 (6 bases). This CDR3 spans 14 amino acids. Germline loops: CDR1 SGHTA, CDR2 FQGNSA. With 5 bases removed from V and 6 bases from J, the gap between germline ends came to 16 bases. The CDR3 reads CASSPRQVVQTQYF. As DNA, the CDR3 is TGTGCCAGCAGCCCTCGACAGGTTGTGCAGACCCAGTACTTC. Full variable domain (missing parts from reference TRBV7-2 and TRBJ2-5): GAGVSQSPSNKVTEKGKDVELRCDPISGHTALYWYRQSLGQGLEFLIYFQGNSAPDKSGLPSDRFSAERTGGSVSTLTIQRTQQEDSAVYLCASSPRQVVQTQYFGPGTRLLVL.

Only a few counts were recorded for this clonotype. This chain joins TRBV19 and TRBJ1-5, with 7 nucleotides matching TRBD1. V gave up 8 bases and J gave up 6 bases; unmatched junction bases: 7. The CDR3 length is 13 residues. The V gene's germline CDR1 is LNHDA and CDR2 SQIVND (reference sequence). For the CDR3, the DNA is TGTGCCAGTTCGACAGGGTTTGGTCAGCCCCAGCATTTT. It is translated as CASSTGFGQPQHF.